Presented here are 21 T cell receptor beta chains from one specimen sequenced in a study of shared clonotypes between healthy human individuals. Generated by immunoSEQ multiplex PCR, the TCRdb table keeps only in-frame clones and is missing some. The table includes more than 550,000 clones, 90% detected once. The specimen sequenced was memory CD8+ T cells from PBMCs. Subset in this sample: CD45RO+ cells pooled with CCR7-negative TemRA cells. The receptors were sampled from a man aged 18-30 years in good health. Some clones in this sample may be carry-over from other donors' samples.

The rearrangement joins TRBV5-1 to TRBJ2-5; 12 nucleotides agree with TRBD2. The V gene end was trimmed by 0 bases and the J gene end by 5 bases; junction bases not matched to a gene: 5. The CDR3 length is 16 residues. The germline V gene encodes CDR1 SGHRS and CDR2 YFSETQ. The CDR3 reads CASSLELAGGYETQYF. Written as DNA, the CDR3 is TGCGCCAGCAGCTTGGAACTAGCGGGAGGATATGAGACCCAGTACTTC.

J is TRBJ1-1 and V is TRBV27; no definite D call. With 5 bases removed from V and 1 base from J, the gap between germline ends came to 20 bases. The germline gives CDR1 MNHEY, CDR2 SMNVEV (reference sequence). There are 17 residues in the CDR3. In DNA, the CDR3 is TGTGCCAGCAGTCCTCTTCTTATAAGCGGTACGAACACTGAAGCTTTCTTT. Its protein product is CASSPLLISGTNTEAFF.

V is TRBV27 and J is TRBJ2-7; TRBD1 matches at 7 bases. CDR1 is MNHEY and CDR2 is SMNVEV in the germline V gene (reference sequence). The CDR3 loop spans 20 amino acids. J gave up 1 base and V 5 bases, and 23 bases lay outside the gene matches. CDR3 region: CASSLSSEGAARLNSYEQYF. In DNA form, the CDR3 reads TGTGCCAGCAGTCTTTCTTCTGAGGGGGCCGCGCGCCTAAATTCCTACGAGCAGTACTTC.

The chain joins TRBV9 to TRBJ2-7; a possible D gene is TRBD2 (6 bases). V was pared by 0 bases and J by 0 bases, with 10 bases between. CDR3 length: 15 residues. Germline CDR1 and CDR2: SGDLS and YYNGEE. The CDR3 nucleotides are TGTGCCAGCAGCGTAGGGAATAGCGGCTCCTACGAGCAGTACTTC. This codes for CASSVGNSGSYEQYF.

This sequence joins TRBV23-1 and TRBJ2-5; D remains unclear. TRBV23-1 belongs to the ORF category, with a function that is uncertain. This CDR3 is 18 amino acids long. V lost 3 bases and J 0 bases, leaving 20 bases between the germline ends. The CDR3 here is CASSQPTTPRPNQETQYF. The CDR3 DNA is TGCGCCAGCAGTCAGCCGACGACTCCGCGACCGAACCAAGAGACCCAGTACTTC.

The chain uses TRBV10-3 and TRBJ2-3; weak D call: TRBD2 (8 bases). The germline V and J ends were trimmed by 3 bases and 5 bases, with 18 bases remaining between them. In germline, CDR1 is ENHRY, CDR2 SYGVKD. The CDR3 spans 16 residues. The chain's CDR3 is CAISDLGRGREDTQYF. The CDR3 DNA is TGTGCCATCAGTGACCTCGGGAGGGGGCGGGAAGATACGCAGTATTTT.

The chain is built from TRBV4-2 and TRBJ2-1, with TRBD2 matching over 12 bases. V shed 0 bases, J shed 8 bases, and the junction held 5 bases outside the gene matches. This CDR3 has 16 residues. The germline gives CDR1 LGHNA, CDR2 YNFKEQ. The CDR3 coding sequence is TGTGCCAGCAGCCAAGATCCCGGACTAGCGGGATATGAGCAGTTCTTC. It translates to CASSQDPGLAGYEQFF.

The chain combines TRBV7-9 with TRBJ2-7; a possible D gene is TRBD2 (5 bases). The CDR3 totals 14 residues. V dropped 5 bases and J dropped 4 bases, with 15 bases sitting between them. Per the germline V gene, CDR1 is SEHNR and CDR2 is FQNEAQ (reference sequence). Here the CDR3 DNA reads TGTGCCAGCAGCGTACCGGGAAAACCTTACGAGCAGTACTTC. It is translated as CASSVPGKPYEQYF.

This clone was counted once. The chain carries TRBV4-1 and TRBJ1-6; 8 bases fit TRBD1. Germline V CDR1 and CDR2: MGHRA, YSYEKL. The CDR3 runs 17 residues. With 2 bases clipped from V and 9 bases from J, the junction kept 12 bases outside the gene matches. As DNA, the CDR3 is TGCGCCAGCAGCCAAACCGGGACAGGTCTGGTCCTTTCACCCCTCCACTTT. Translated, it gives CASSQTGTGLVLSPLHF.

The chain couples TRBV5-8 to TRBJ1-5, with a weak D call TRBD1 (6 bases). The V gene's germline CDR1 is SGHTS and CDR2 YDEGEE. This CDR3 spans 15 amino acids. V dropped 1 base and J dropped 5 bases, with 13 bases sitting between them. The CDR3 sequence: CASSLTGTPYQPQHF. The CDR3 DNA reads as TGTGCCAGCAGCTTGACCGGGACACCTTATCAGCCCCAGCATTTT.

The chain combines TRBV9 with TRBJ2-7; D remains unclear. In germline, CDR1 is SGDLS, CDR2 YYNGEE. The CDR3 is made up of 13 amino acids. Trimming removed 4 bases at V and 7 bases at J, with 15 bases between. CDR3 sequence: CASSLRSSPEQYF. As DNA, the CDR3 is TGTGCCAGCAGCCTCCGATCTTCCCCTGAGCAGTACTTC.

The V call is TRBV10-3, the J call TRBJ2-7; TRBD2 agrees at 8 bases. This CDR3 has 15 amino acids. Germline V gene data show CDR1 as ENHRY and CDR2 as SYGVKD. Unmatched junction bases numbered 17, after V lost 9 bases and J lost 7 bases. The CDR3 sequence is CAITTPGLGGGEQYF. DNA of the CDR3: TGTGCCATTACCACTCCGGGACTAGGGGGAGGAGAGCAGTACTTC.

Concerning this clone itself: Different DNA sequences within this sample yield the same CDR3. The gene calls are TRBV5-1 and TRBJ1-1, with D uncertain. Per germline, CDR1 SGHRS and CDR2 YFSETQ. The CDR3 runs 14 residues. Trimming took off 0 bases at V and 0 bases at J, with 6 bases between the two ends. The CDR3 coding sequence is TGCGCCAGCAGCTTGGGGAGGCTGAACACTGAAGCTTTCTTT. It encodes CASSLGRLNTEAFF. Using reference TRBV5-1 and TRBJ1-1 for the parts outside the CDR3, the full variable domain is KAGVTQTPRYLIKTRGQQVTLSCSPISGHRSVSWYQQTPGQGLQFLFEYFSETQRNKGNFPGRFSGRQFSNSRSEMNVSTLELGDSALYLCASSLGRLNTEAFFGQGTRLTVV.

This clone was observed a single time. The chain uses TRBV14 and TRBJ1-2; TRBD1 matches at 9 bases. The CDR3 has 17 residues. J gave up 8 bases and V 5 bases, and 18 bases lay outside the gene matches. Per the germline V gene, CDR1 is SGHDN and CDR2 is FVKESK. The CDR3 loop reads CASSVYPPGQGKGGYTF. DNA of the CDR3: TGTGCCAGCAGCGTTTACCCGCCCGGACAGGGGAAGGGAGGCTACACCTTC.

This chain uses TRBV11-2 with TRBJ1-5; no clear D. CDR3 length: 13 amino acids. Germline V lookup: CDR1 SGHAT, CDR2 FQNNGV. Trimming removed 1 base at V and 7 bases at J, with 8 bases between. CDR3 loop: CASSLGSGQPQHF. In nucleotides, the CDR3 is TGTGCCAGCAGCTTAGGGAGCGGGCAGCCCCAGCATTTT.

The chain has TRBV28 and TRBJ2-3; TRBD2 might be the D (5 bases). The CDR3 extends over 15 amino acids. The germline V gene has CDR1 MDHEN and CDR2 SYDVKM. The V end was cut by 0 bases, the J end by 6 bases, with 13 bases between. DNA of the CDR3: TGTGCCAGCAGTTTATGGGCCGGGGTGGTCGATACGCAGTATTTT. As protein: CASSLWAGVVDTQYF.

This chain uses TRBV10-3 with TRBJ2-7; 8 bases are shared with TRBD1. The CDR3 loop spans 15 amino acids. Trimming removed 6 bases from V and 0 bases from J; junction bases left unmatched: 7. Per germline, CDR1 ENHRY and CDR2 SYGVKD. The CDR3 nucleotides read TGTGCCATCAGGGTAGGGACAGGTAACTCCTACGAGCAGTACTTC. This codes for CAIRVGTGNSYEQYF.

Of note for this clone: The same CDR3 can be traced to other DNA sequences in this sample. The chain links TRBV29-1 to TRBJ2-7; D remains unclear. Trimming left V 1 base short and J 2 bases short, with 6 bases between. The CDR3 has 12 amino acids. Germline V gives CDR1 SQVTM, CDR2 ANQGSEA. The CDR3 DNA reads TGCAGCGTTGAAGGACGGGCCTACGAGCAGTACTTC. This translates into CSVEGRAYEQYF.

The chain uses TRBV28 and TRBJ2-7, with 14 bases lining up with TRBD2. Germline V gene sequence: CDR1 MDHEN, CDR2 SYDVKM. The CDR3 has 14 amino acids. The V gene end was trimmed by 6 bases and the J gene end by 5 bases; junction bases not matched to a gene: 3. CDR3 in DNA: TGTGCCAGCAGCCCGACTAGCGGGGGGGACGAGCAGTACTTC. Translating it yields CASSPTSGGDEQYF. The complete variable domain, with remaining parts taken from reference TRBV28 and TRBJ2-7, reads DVKVTQSSRYLVKRTGEKVFLECVQDMDHENMFWYRQDPGLGLRLIYFSYDVKMKEKGDIPEGYSVSREKKERFSLILESASTNQTSMYLCASSPTSGGDEQYFGPGTRLTVT.

This chain joins TRBV4-3 and TRBJ2-2; D tentatively fits TRBD1 or TRBD2 (5 bases each). Trimming cost V 1 base and J 5 bases, with 20 bases left between them. Per germline, CDR1 LGHNA and CDR2 YSLEER. The CDR3 sequence is 18 residues long. The CDR3, as DNA: TGCGCCAGCAGCCAAGTGGGACGGGCTAGCACAAAGACCGGGGAGCTGTTTTTT. It translates to CASSQVGRASTKTGELFF.

This sequence joins TRBV27 and TRBJ2-5, with 10 bases lining up with TRBD1. CDR1 and CDR2 (germline): MNHEY, SMNVEV (reference sequence). The CDR3 totals 14 residues. Trimming at V came to 7 bases and at J to 4 bases, leaving 6 bases not matched to a gene. CDR3: CASKFRDRGETQYF. The CDR3 DNA sequence: TGTGCCAGCAAATTCCGGGACAGGGGAGAGACCCAGTACTTC.